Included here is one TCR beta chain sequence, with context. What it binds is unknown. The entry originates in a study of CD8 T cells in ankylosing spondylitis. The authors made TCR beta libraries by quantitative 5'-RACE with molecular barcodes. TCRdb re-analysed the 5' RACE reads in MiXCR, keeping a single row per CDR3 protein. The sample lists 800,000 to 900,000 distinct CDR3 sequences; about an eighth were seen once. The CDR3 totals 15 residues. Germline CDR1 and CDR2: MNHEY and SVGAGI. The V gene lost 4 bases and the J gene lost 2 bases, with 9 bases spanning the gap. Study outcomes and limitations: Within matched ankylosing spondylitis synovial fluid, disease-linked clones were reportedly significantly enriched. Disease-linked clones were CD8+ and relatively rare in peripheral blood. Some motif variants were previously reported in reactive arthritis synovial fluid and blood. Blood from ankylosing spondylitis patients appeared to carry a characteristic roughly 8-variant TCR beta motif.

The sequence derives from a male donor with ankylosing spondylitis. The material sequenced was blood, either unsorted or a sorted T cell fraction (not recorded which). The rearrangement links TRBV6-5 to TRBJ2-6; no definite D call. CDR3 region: CASSWAVAGANVLTF. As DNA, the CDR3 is TGTGCCAGCAGTTGGGCCGTGGCTGGGGCCAACGTCCTGACTTTC.